Below, one T cell receptor beta chain is given with its context. This sample was included in a study of T cells in Graves' hyperthyroidism and ophthalmopathy. There were TCR beta CDR3 regions amplified from RNA transcripts. The HTBI set primed first-round TCR CDR3 RT-PCR. From the multiplex PCR reads, TCRdb called clonotypes with MiXCR, one entry per CDR3 protein. The sample consists of roughly 520,000 distinct CDR3 sequences, approximately 25% of them appearing once. The CDR3 extends over 15 amino acids. The V end was cut by 5 bases, the J end by 5 bases, with 18 bases between. This sequence originates from a woman aged 30 to 39 with Graves' ophthalmopathy. Material: blood. The chain is built from TRBV12-3 or TRBV12-4 and TRBJ1-1; weak D call: TRBD1 (5 bases). The CDR3 DNA is TGTGCCAGCAGTCCCACGAGGAGGGGCGGTACTGAAGCTTTCTTT. Translated: CASSPTRRGGTEAFF.